Described below is a single T cell receptor (beta chain) sequence and its context. Its antigen is unidentified. This entry comes from a study of regulatory T cells in long-lasting Graves disease. Building of the TCR beta libraries involved iRepertoire HTBI primers and Arm-PCR of CDR3 regions. TCRdb reprocessed the multiplex PCR reads with MiXCR, giving one entry per CDR3 protein. Of about 290,000 distinct CDR3 sequences listed, around 23% are singletons. Time point given: persistent/refractory GD, antithyroid drugs over 5 years with positive TRAb. From RNA extracted from PBMCs, the TCR library was made. Around 10 milliliters of peripheral blood were drawn into EDTA tubes. V lost 3 bases and J 4 bases, leaving 15 bases between the germline ends. This CDR3 region has 16 residues. Germline V gives CDR1 MDHEN, CDR2 SYDVKM. Study-level results: Favoring TRBV28, TRBJ1-2 and TRBJ2-5 was a feature seen in persistent disease. Whereas new patients shared some 990 public clonotypes, persistent patients shared more, at some 2,700.

This TCR derives from a female donor with Graves disease. Sequencing was performed on peripheral blood mononuclear cells (PBMCs), taken when the disease was refractory, from a patient treated with antithyroid drugs. This chain connects TRBV28 to TRBJ1-4; possible D gene TRBD1, 6 bases. The CDR3 is CASSLAGTLFNEKLFF. The DNA for the CDR3 is TGTGCCAGCAGTTTGGCCGGGACATTATTTAATGAAAAACTGTTTTTT.